This entry describes one T cell receptor beta chain. Its target antigen remains unknown. Base qualities are not recorded, but no much larger clone differs from it by a single base. The data were taken from a study of T-cell reconstitution after alpha-beta-depleted transplantation in children listed by TCRdb under 2016. For the wider study: T-cell immune reconstitution after TCRalphabeta/CD19-depleted allogeneic hematopoietic cell transplantation in children was quantitatively tracked in the study by means of TCR repertoire profiling.

Library prep was done by PCR. The instrument given in TCRdb is Illumina HiSeq 2500. TCR libraries were prepared with molecular barcoding, using unique molecular identifiers to normalize TCRbeta repertoire quantification. The public reads were quality trimmed at Q25 with fastp and then assembled into clones with MiXCR by TCRdb, keeping productive beta chains. Under each unique CDR3 protein, matching rows form one entry showing the most common genes and DNA. Within this sample are fewer than 90,000 distinct CDR3 sequences, with about 7% of them counted one time only. The ten largest clonotypes hold around 2.5% of the sample. V is reduced by 4 bases and J by 7 bases, leaving a spacing of 17 bases between them. The germline V gene yields SGHRS for CDR1 and YFSETQ for CDR2. The CDR3 spans 15 residues, from the cysteine through the phenylalanine. Only the CDR3 DNA is retained, 45 bases long and in frame from the first base.

This specimen consisted of PBMCs from the stem cell graft donor, obtained from the stem cell graft. The chain employs TRBV5-1 and TRBJ2-2, with a tentative D gene TRBD2 over 6 matching bases. This receptor was taken from a human donor who donated a stem cell graft to a child with acute lymphoblastic leukemia. The DNA reads TGCGCCAGCAGCCCGCGACTAGAACAGGTCGGGGAGCTGTTTTTT. It translates as CASSPRLEQVGELFF.